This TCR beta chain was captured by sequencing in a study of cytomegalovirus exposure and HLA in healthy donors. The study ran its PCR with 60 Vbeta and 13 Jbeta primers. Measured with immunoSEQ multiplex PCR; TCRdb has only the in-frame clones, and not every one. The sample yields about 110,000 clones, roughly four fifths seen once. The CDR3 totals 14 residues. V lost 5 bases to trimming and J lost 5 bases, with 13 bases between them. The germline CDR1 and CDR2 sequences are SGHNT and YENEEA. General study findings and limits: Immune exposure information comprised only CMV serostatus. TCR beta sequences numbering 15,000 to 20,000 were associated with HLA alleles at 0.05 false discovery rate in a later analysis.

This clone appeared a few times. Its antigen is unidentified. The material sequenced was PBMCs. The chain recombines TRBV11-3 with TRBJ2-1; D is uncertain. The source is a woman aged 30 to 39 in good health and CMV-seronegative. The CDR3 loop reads CASSPSRLNNEQFF. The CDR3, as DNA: TGTGCCAGCAGCCCGTCGCGGCTGAACAATGAGCAGTTCTTC.